This TCR beta chain was captured in a study of shared clonotypes between healthy human individuals. Here immunoSEQ multiplex PCR was the method, and the copy in TCRdb shows in-frame clones only, minus some. The data contain some 660,000 clones, around 73% of them singletons. Notes on the study in general: Memory subsets generally showed lower estimated richness than naive subsets. Donor clonotype sharing was expected to depend on sequencing depth.

Remarks on this clone: Its specificity is unknown.

CDR3 length: 18 amino acids. Trimming took 2 bases from V and 2 from J; bases not matched to a gene: 9. The germline gives CDR1 MNHEY, CDR2 SMNVEV (reference sequence). The split of CD4+ cells yielded CD45RA+ naive and CD45RA-negative memory subsets. The receptor was derived from a woman in her 30s in good health. The V and J genes are TRBV27 and TRBJ2-7; TRBD2 aligns across 13 bases. The sequenced material came from memory CD4+ T cells sorted from blood. The sample's subset: CD45RA-negative fraction. CDR3: CASSLRPGLAGPTYEQYF. The CDR3 DNA reads TGTGCCAGCAGTTTACGTCCGGGACTAGCGGGACCCACCTACGAGCAGTACTTC.